This T cell receptor (beta chain) emerged from a study of beta chain features in type 1 diabetes. Details on this clone: Its antigen remains unidentified.

General study findings and limits: Individuals with type 1 diabetes displayed fewer insertions and more deletions at VDJ junctions. A PCR bias possibly favoring shorter templates would apply equally to patients and controls.

The V end was cut by 6 bases, the J end by 1 base, with 15 bases between. CDR1 and CDR2 (germline): MDHEN, SYDVKM. This CDR3 region has 15 residues. Reverse transcribing all isolated RNA meant expressed TCRB transcripts were sequenced. TCRdb's table, derived via immunoSEQ multiplex PCR, lists solely in-frame clones and lacks some. Of some 270,000 clones listed, about 14% were seen once; the top ten hold about 0.024%. The sequence was obtained from a woman between 40 and 55 years old in good health. The specimen sequenced was naive CD4+ T cells from blood. The chain couples TRBV28 to TRBJ1-1; D not resolved. CDR3 nucleotide sequence: TGTGCCAGCAGCTTCCTGGTGGCAGGGAACACTGAAGCTTTCTTT. Translation gives CASSFLVAGNTEAFF. The full variable domain, in which reference TRBV28 and TRBJ1-1 provide the parts outside the CDR3, is DVKVTQSSRYLVKRTGEKVFLECVQDMDHENMFWYRQDPGLGLRLIYFSYDVKMKEKGDIPEGYSVSREKKERFSLILESASTNQTSMYLCASSFLVAGNTEAFFGQGTRLTVV.